Reported below is one T cell receptor (beta chain). Antigen unknown. Germline CDR1 LGHNA, CDR2 YSLEER. V lost 0 bases and J 7 bases, leaving 19 bases between the germline ends. CDR3 size: 18 residues. Following autologous stem cell transplantation, relapse occurred in every patient, and exposure to brentuximab vedotin varied. TCRdb's copy holds only in-frame clones and misses some; the assay was immunoSEQ multiplex PCR. The table shows about 28,000 clones, with approximately 72% occurring only once. This sample was taken from a study of PD-1 blockade in classical Hodgkin lymphoma. Overall study results and limits: Newly diagnosed patients were said to have less baseline TCR diversity than healthy donors did. Diversity similar to that of newly diagnosed patients was seen at baseline in complete responders. Significantly greater TCR diversity emerged by C4D1 in CD4+ cells but not CD8+ cells.

J is TRBJ1-6 and V is TRBV4-3; D perhaps matches TRBD1 (5 bases). The source material was peripheral blood mononuclear cells (PBMCs), sampled before the second cycle of nivolumab. This clonotype was sampled from a human donor with classical Hodgkin lymphoma. The CDR3 sequence is CASSQDHLQGVKNSPLHF. CDR3 DNA: TGCGCCAGCAGCCAAGACCATTTGCAGGGTGTTAAAAATTCACCCCTCCACTTT.